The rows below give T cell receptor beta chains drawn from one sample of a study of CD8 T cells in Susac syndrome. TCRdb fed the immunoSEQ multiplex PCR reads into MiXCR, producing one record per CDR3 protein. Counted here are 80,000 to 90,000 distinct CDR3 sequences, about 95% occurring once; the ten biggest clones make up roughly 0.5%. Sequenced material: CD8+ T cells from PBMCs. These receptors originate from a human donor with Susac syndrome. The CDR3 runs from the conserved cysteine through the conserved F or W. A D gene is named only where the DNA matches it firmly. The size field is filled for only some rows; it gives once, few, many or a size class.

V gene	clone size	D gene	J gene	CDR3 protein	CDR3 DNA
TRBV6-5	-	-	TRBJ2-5	CASSYKGETQYF	TGTGCCAGCAGTTACAAGGGGGAGACCCAGTACTTC
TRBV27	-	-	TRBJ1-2	CASSAIGGADYGYTF	TGTGCCAGCAGTGCCATTGGGGGCGCGGACTATGGCTACACCTTC
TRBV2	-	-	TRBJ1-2	CASSLLLESSSYGYTF	TGTGCCAGCAGTTTGCTGCTGGAGTCCTCCTCCTATGGCTACACCTTC
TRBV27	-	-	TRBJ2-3	CASSLLAGEVTDTQYF	TGTGCCAGCAGTTTACTAGCAGGGGAGGTGACAGATACGCAGTATTTT
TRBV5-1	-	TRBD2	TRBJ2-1	CASSSLILAGGSYNEQFF	TGCGCCAGCAGCTCATTAATCTTAGCGGGAGGGTCCTACAATGAGCAGTTCTTC
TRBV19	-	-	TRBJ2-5	CASSHQPLETQYF	TGTGCCAGTAGTCATCAACCCCTAGAGACCCAGTACTTC
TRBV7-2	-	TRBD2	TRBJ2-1	CASSLTSGRHNEQFF	TGTGCCAGCAGCTTAACTAGCGGGAGGCACAATGAGCAGTTCTTC
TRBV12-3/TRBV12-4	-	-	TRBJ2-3	CASPPLTGGGTDTQYF	TGTGCCAGCCCCCCCCTGACAGGTGGTGGCACAGATACGCAGTATTTT
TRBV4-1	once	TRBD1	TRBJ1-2	CASSQDEGTANYGYTF	TGCGCCAGCAGCCAAGATGAGGGGACAGCTAACTATGGCTACACCTTC
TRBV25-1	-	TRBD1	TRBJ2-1	CASSELSGQGAYEQFF	TGTGCCAGCAGTGAATTGTCGGGACAGGGGGCATATGAGCAGTTCTTC
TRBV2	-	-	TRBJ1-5	CASSPGNQPQHF	TGTGCCAGCAGTCCGGGTAATCAGCCCCAGCATTTT
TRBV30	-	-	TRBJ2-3	CAWSVGEGWDTQYF	TGTGCCTGGAGTGTTGGAGAGGGCTGGGATACGCAGTATTTT
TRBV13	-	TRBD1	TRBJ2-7	CASSLDRGATYEQYF	TGTGCCAGCAGCCTGGACAGGGGGGCCACCTACGAGCAGTACTTC
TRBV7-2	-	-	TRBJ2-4	CASSPDSIKNIQYF	TGTGCCAGCAGCCCGGACAGCATAAAAAACATTCAGTACTTC
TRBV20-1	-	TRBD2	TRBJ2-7	CSAGPGLAGGEQYF	TGCAGTGCTGGTCCGGGACTAGCGGGTGGCGAGCAGTACTTC
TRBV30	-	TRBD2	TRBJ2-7	CAWSGGTSGTSYEQYF	TGTGCCTGGAGTGGAGGGACTAGCGGGACCTCCTACGAGCAGTACTTC
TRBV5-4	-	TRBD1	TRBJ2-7	CASSPDRAPYEQYF	TGTGCCAGCAGCCCCGACAGGGCTCCCTACGAGCAGTACTTC
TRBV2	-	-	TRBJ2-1	CASSEGANGFYNEQFF	TGTGCCAGCAGTGAGGGTGCGAACGGTTTCTACAATGAGCAGTTCTTC
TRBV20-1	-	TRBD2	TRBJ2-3	CSARDSGRADTQYF	TGCAGTGCTAGAGATTCCGGGAGGGCCGATACGCAGTATTTT
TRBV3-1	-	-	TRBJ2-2	CASSQVNGYTGELFF	TGTGCCAGCAGCCAAGTTAACGGCTACACCGGGGAGCTGTTTTTT
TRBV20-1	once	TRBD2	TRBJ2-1	CSAIAGGPQDEQFF	TGCAGTGCTATAGCGGGAGGGCCTCAGGATGAGCAGTTCTTC
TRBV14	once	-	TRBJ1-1	CASSPQAIGNTEAFF	TGTGCCAGCAGCCCACAGGCGATTGGGAACACTGAAGCTTTCTTT
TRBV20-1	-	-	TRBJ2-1	CSARDLTVSSYNEQFF	TGCAGTGCTAGAGATTTGACGGTGAGCTCCTACAATGAGCAGTTCTTC
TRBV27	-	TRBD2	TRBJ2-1	CATCLSGTLYNEQFF	TGTGCCACCTGCCTTAGCGGGACCCTCTACAATGAGCAGTTCTTC
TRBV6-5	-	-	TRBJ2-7	CASSHRETNSYEQYF	TGTGCCAGCAGTCACCGGGAGACTAACTCCTACGAGCAGTACTTC
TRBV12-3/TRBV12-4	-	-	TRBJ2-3	CASSFTPDTQYF	TGTGCCAGCAGTTTTACTCCAGATACGCAGTATTTT